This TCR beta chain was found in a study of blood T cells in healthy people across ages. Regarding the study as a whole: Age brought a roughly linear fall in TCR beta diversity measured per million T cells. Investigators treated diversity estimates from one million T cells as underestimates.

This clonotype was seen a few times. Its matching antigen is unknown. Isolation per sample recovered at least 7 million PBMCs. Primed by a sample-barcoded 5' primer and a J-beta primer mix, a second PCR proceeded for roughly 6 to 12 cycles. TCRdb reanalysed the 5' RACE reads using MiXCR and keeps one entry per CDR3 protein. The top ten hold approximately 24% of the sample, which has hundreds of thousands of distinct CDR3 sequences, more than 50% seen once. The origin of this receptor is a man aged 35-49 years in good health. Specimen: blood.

The CDR3 here is CASNPDGGLGVGIQYF. The CDR3 DNA sequence: TGTGCCAGCAATCCCGACGGCGGCTTGGGAGTTGGCATTCAGTACTTC. The V call is TRBV2, the J call TRBJ2-4, with a weak D call TRBD2 (5 bases). This CDR3 has 16 amino acids. Germline CDR1 is SNHLY and CDR2 is FYNNEI. The V end lost 7 bases, the J end lost 9 bases, and 25 bases lay between the germline ends.